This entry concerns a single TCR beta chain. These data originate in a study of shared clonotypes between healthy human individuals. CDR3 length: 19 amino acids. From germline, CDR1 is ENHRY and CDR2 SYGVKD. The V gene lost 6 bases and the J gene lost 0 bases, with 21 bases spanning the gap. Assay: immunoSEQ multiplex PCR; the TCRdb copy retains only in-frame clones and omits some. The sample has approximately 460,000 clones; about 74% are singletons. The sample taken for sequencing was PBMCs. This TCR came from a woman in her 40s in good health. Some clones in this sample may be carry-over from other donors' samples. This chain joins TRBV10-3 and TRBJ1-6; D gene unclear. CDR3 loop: CAIREDLFPSSSYNSPLHF. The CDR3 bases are TGTGCCATCAGGGAGGACTTATTTCCCAGTAGCTCCTATAATTCACCCCTCCACTTT.